The 24 T cell receptor beta chains presented below share a single source sample, sequenced in a study of PD-1 blockade in classical Hodgkin lymphoma. Brentuximab vedotin exposure varied, and every patient relapsed after autologous stem cell transplantation. Libraries were prepared by immunoSEQ multiplex PCR; TCRdb keeps only in-frame clonotypes and omits some of them. The data show roughly 14,000 clones, around 61% seen once. The sequencing used peripheral blood mononuclear cells (PBMCs), collected at baseline. Every receptor here comes from a human donor with classical Hodgkin lymphoma.

The chain joins TRBV5-1 to TRBJ2-5; D not certain. V lost 0 bases, J lost 0 bases, and 6 bases lay in between. Germline V gene sequence: CDR1 SGHRS, CDR2 YFSETQ. The CDR3 consists of 14 residues. The CDR3 loop is CASSLVGDQETQYF. The CDR3 region has the DNA TGCGCCAGCAGCTTGGTTGGGGACCAAGAGACCCAGTACTTC.

This sequence joins TRBV27 and TRBJ2-5, with 11 nucleotides matching TRBD1. Germline V gene data show CDR1 as MNHEY and CDR2 as SMNVEV (reference sequence). The CDR3 length is 16 residues. V lost 6 bases to trimming and J lost 5 bases; unmatched junction nucleotides: 11. The CDR3 coding sequence is TGTGCCAGCAGGATTATCGCCGGGACAGGGGGTGAGACCCAGTACTTC. Translated: CASRIIAGTGGETQYF.

The sample holds one count of this clone. The rearrangement links TRBV6-5 to TRBJ1-2, with D unclear. The CDR3 totals 14 residues. Per the germline V gene, CDR1 is MNHEY and CDR2 is SVGAGI. V lost 5 bases and J lost 7, with 17 bases in between. The CDR3 here is CASSPRNKGGGYTF. As DNA, the CDR3 is TGTGCCAGCAGTCCGCGCAACAAGGGAGGTGGCTACACCTTC.

This sequence joins TRBV14 and TRBJ2-3, with 11 bases lining up with TRBD2. From germline, CDR1 is SGHDN and CDR2 FVKESK. The CDR3 totals 19 residues. The trim removed 0 bases at V and 4 bases at J, leaving 12 bases unmatched. The CDR3 sequence is CASSQDLVGLAGRADTQYF. For the CDR3, the DNA is TGTGCCAGCAGCCAAGATTTGGTTGGACTAGCGGGCCGGGCAGATACGCAGTATTTT.

This rearrangement joins TRBV5-1 to TRBJ2-5, with TRBD1 matching over 9 bases. CDR3 size: 15 residues. V lost 0 bases and J lost 4; bases outside the gene matches: 4. CDR1 and CDR2 (germline): SGHRS, YFSETQ. This chain's CDR3 is CASSLATGGGETQYF. The CDR3 nucleotides read TGCGCCAGCAGCTTGGCGACAGGGGGGGGAGAGACCCAGTACTTC.

The chain links TRBV11-3 to TRBJ2-3; 9 bases are shared with TRBD2. Per the germline V gene, CDR1 is SGHNT and CDR2 is YENEEA. With V trimmed by 5 bases and J by 4 bases, 7 bases remained unmatched. The CDR3 has 15 residues. The CDR3 here is CASSISGSRPDTQYF. Written as DNA, the CDR3 is TGTGCCAGCAGCATTAGCGGGAGTAGACCAGATACGCAGTATTTT.

The chain combines TRBV11-2 with TRBJ1-3, with a weak D call TRBD1 (5 bases). This CDR3 region has 15 residues. Germline CDR1 reads SGHAT; CDR2 reads FQNNGV. Trimming left V 6 bases short and J 0 bases short, with 12 bases between. CDR3 DNA sequence: TGTGCCAGCAGGTATACAGGTGACTCTGGAAACACCATATATTTT. This translates into CASRYTGDSGNTIYF.

The rearrangement uses TRBV9 and TRBJ2-2, with unresolved D. Germline-derived CDR1 and CDR2 are SGDLS and YYNGEE. The CDR3 has 15 amino acids. V shed 0 bases and J shed 3 bases, with 9 bases lying between them. The CDR3 DNA sequence: TGTGCCAGCAGCGTAGAACGGACGTACACCGGGGAGCTGTTTTTT. Its translation is CASSVERTYTGELFF.

The chain couples TRBV4-2 to TRBJ2-7, with 9 bases identical to TRBD1. Germline CDR1 reads LGHNA; CDR2 reads YNFKEQ. The junction had 5 bases not matched to a gene; V was cut back by 4 bases and J by 4 bases. There are 14 residues in the CDR3. Written as DNA, the CDR3 is TGTGCCAGCAGCCCCGGGACAGGGAGTTACGAGCAGTACTTC. It is translated as CASSPGTGSYEQYF.

This clone was observed a handful of times. V usage is TRBV30 and J usage is TRBJ2-7, with D possibly being TRBD2 (5 bases). This CDR3 contains 15 residues. Germline CDR1 reads GTSNPN; CDR2 reads SVGIG (reference sequence). V shed 0 bases and J shed 3 bases, with 15 bases lying between them. The CDR3 sequence is CAWSVLETGRYEQYF. CDR3 coding DNA: TGTGCCTGGAGTGTACTAGAGACCGGGCGCTACGAGCAGTACTTC.

The rearrangement uses TRBV11-3 and TRBJ2-1; D might be TRBD2 (6 bases). The CDR3 is 15 residues long. Germline V CDR1 and CDR2: SGHNT, YENEEA. The ends were cut back, 0 bases at V and 5 bases at J, with 11 bases in the middle. The CDR3 spells CASSLDHGSHNEQFF. In DNA form, the CDR3 reads TGTGCCAGCAGCTTAGATCACGGGAGTCACAATGAGCAGTTCTTC. Drawing the rest from reference TRBV11-3 and TRBJ2-1, the complete variable domain is EAGVVQSPRYKIIEKKQPVAFWCNPISGHNTLYWYLQNLGQGPELLIRYENEEAVDDSQLPKDRFSAERLKGVDSTLKIQPAELGDSAVYLCASSLDHGSHNEQFFGPGTRLTVL.

This clone is labeled medium-sized. CDR3 nucleotide sequence: TGCAGCGGGATCTCCGGGACTAGCGGTACCGGGGAGCTGTTTTTT. Translation gives CSGISGTSGTGELFF. This chain uses TRBV29-1 with TRBJ2-2; TRBD2 matches 11 bases. V trimming: 7 bases; J trimming: 5 bases; junction bases outside the gene matches: 9. CDR1 is SQVTM, CDR2 ANQGSEA, per germline. The CDR3 extends over 15 amino acids.

The J gene is TRBJ1-5, the V gene TRBV25-1, with unresolved D. The germline V gene has CDR1 MGHDK and CDR2 SYGVNS. There are 15 residues in the CDR3. Trimming stripped 1 base from V and 0 bases from J, with 7 bases between. The CDR3 DNA is TGTGCCAGCAGTGAATTTCATAATAGCAATCAGCCCCAGCATTTT. Translated, it gives CASSEFHNSNQPQHF.

This clone was detected a few times. The chain uses TRBV6-6 and TRBJ2-1; D not resolved. This CDR3 region has 11 residues. The germline gives CDR1 MNHNY, CDR2 SVGAGI (reference sequence). V lost 2 bases and J lost 6, with 2 bases in between. CDR3 coding DNA: TGTGCCAGCAGTTACCGCAATGAGCAGTTCTTC. It is translated as CASSYRNEQFF.

The V gene is TRBV10-3, the J gene TRBJ1-4; D is undetermined. With 5 bases removed from V and 5 bases from J, the gap between germline ends came to 12 bases. The CDR3 sequence is 14 residues long. From germline, CDR1 is ENHRY and CDR2 SYGVKD. The CDR3 region has the DNA TGTGCCATCAGTTCCGGGATACCAAATGAAAAACTGTTTTTT. Residues: CAISSGIPNEKLFF.

The chain employs TRBV7-8 and TRBJ2-7, with 9 bases fitting TRBD2. V was clipped by 6 bases and J by 5 bases; unmatched bases: 11. Germline lookup yields CDR1 SGHVS and CDR2 FQNEAQ. This CDR3 has 15 amino acids. CDR3 amino acids: CASSRMGTSSDEQYF. The CDR3 nucleotides read TGTGCCAGCAGTCGCATGGGGACTAGCAGCGACGAGCAGTACTTC.

V is TRBV4-1 and J is TRBJ1-1; D uncertain. Germline loops: CDR1 MGHRA, CDR2 YSYEKL. The CDR3 is 14 amino acids. V was shortened by 0 bases and J by 3 bases, with 8 bases between the two germline ends. The DNA of the CDR3 is TGCGCCAGCAGCCAAGATCGGGAGGACACTGAAGCTTTCTTT. Translated: CASSQDREDTEAFF.

The chain joins TRBV5-6 to TRBJ1-6; 7 bases are a match to TRBD1. V dropped 5 bases and J dropped 2; count of bases not matched to a gene: 7. CDR3 size: 16 residues. The germline V gene has CDR1 SGHDT and CDR2 YYEEEE. The CDR3 DNA reads as TGTGCCAGCAGTAACCGTGGGACAGCCTATAATTCACCCCTCCACTTT. Protein sequence: CASSNRGTAYNSPLHF. The complete variable domain, with remaining parts taken from reference TRBV5-6 and TRBJ1-6, reads DAGVTQSPTHLIKTRGQQVTLRCSPKSGHDTVSWYQQALGQGPQFIFQYYEEEERQRGNFPDRFSGHQFPNYSSELNVNALLLGDSALYLCASSNRGTAYNSPLHFGNGTRLTVT.

This clone was observed a single time. The chain joins TRBV19 to TRBJ1-5; D gene uncertain. The CDR3 totals 12 residues. V was trimmed by 8 bases and J by 3 bases, leaving 8 bases between them. Germline V gene data show CDR1 as LNHDA and CDR2 as SQIVND (reference sequence). The chain's CDR3 is CASSSNNQPQHF. Here the CDR3 DNA reads TGTGCCAGTTCCAGCAACAATCAGCCCCAGCATTTT.

The V call is TRBV23-1, the J call TRBJ1-1; D gene uncertain. TRBV23-1 belongs to the ORF category, with a function that is uncertain. V was shortened by 2 bases and J by 1 base, with 14 bases between the two germline ends. This CDR3 is 16 amino acids long. In DNA, the CDR3 is TGCGCCAGCAGTCAACCCGTCAAACGAAAGAACACTGAAGCTTTCTTT. Translated, it gives CASSQPVKRKNTEAFF.

A note on this clone: Relative to the germline gene, one junction end is altered; a read error may explain this. The chain joins TRBV9 to TRBJ1-5; no definite D call. The germline gives CDR1 SGDLS, CDR2 YYNGEE. This CDR3 is built from 15 residues. CDR3 nucleotide sequence: TGCGCCAGCAGCCACGCCTTCAATAGCAATCAGCCCCAGCATTTT. Protein product: CASSHAFNSNQPQHF.

The table lists this clone with a count of one. The J gene is TRBJ1-2, the V gene TRBV5-3, with D hard to call. TRBV5-3 is filed as an ORF, its function uncertain. Trimming removed 0 bases from V and 6 bases from J, with 15 bases in between. This CDR3 is 15 amino acids long. CDR3 coding DNA: TGTGCCAGAAGCTTGGGAGGGTGGAGGGTCCATGGCTACACCTTC. The encoded protein is CARSLGGWRVHGYTF.

The DNA of the CDR3 is TGTGCCAGTAGGGACAGAACCTCCTACGAGCAGTACTTC. Its translation is CASRDRTSYEQYF. The chain uses TRBV19 and TRBJ2-7; D possibly corresponds to TRBD1 (6 bases). This CDR3 is 13 amino acids long. Germline assignment: CDR1 LNHDA and CDR2 SQIVND (reference sequence). V gave up 6 bases and J gave up 0 bases, with 9 bases separating them.

This clone was observed a single time. V is TRBV28 and J is TRBJ2-3, with 9 bases aligning to TRBD2. The CDR3 has 19 residues. Looked up from germline, CDR1 is MDHEN and CDR2 is SYDVKM. Trimming removed 3 bases from V and 3 bases from J; junction bases left unmatched: 16. CDR3 sequence: CASSFARYRGRGGTDTQYF. For the CDR3, the DNA is TGTGCCAGCAGTTTTGCCCGCTATCGGGGGCGGGGGGGGACAGATACGCAGTATTTT.